This TCR beta chain was captured by sequencing in a study of blood T cells in healthy people across ages. Each of the donors had approximately 10 milliliters of peripheral blood drawn into EDTA-treated Vacutainer tubes. This clonotype showed up just a few times. A second 7 to 11 cycle PCR used barcoded and J-beta primers. TCRdb used MiXCR to reprocess the 5' RACE reads, holding one entry per CDR3 protein. This table holds fewer than 1.5 million distinct CDR3 sequences, approximately 42% found once. The CDR3 covers 14 residues. Trimming pared 5 bases from V and 8 bases from J, leaving 16 bases between. Germline assignment: CDR1 SEHNR and CDR2 FQNEAQ (reference sequence).

Sequencing was done on a sample of blood. The clonotype comes from a woman under 30 in good health. This rearrangement joins TRBV7-9 to TRBJ2-1; perhaps TRBD1 as D (6 bases). This CDR3 is CASSPLGRGDEQFF. CDR3 sequence (DNA): TGTGCCAGCAGCCCCCTGGGCAGGGGCGATGAGCAGTTCTTC.